What follows are 14 T cell receptor beta chains derived from one specimen sequenced in a study of response to subunit inactivated influenza vaccine. Each CDR3 protein is one row after TCRdb ran MiXCR on the RT-PCR reads. This table holds some 300,000 distinct CDR3 sequences, over 20% found once. The sample here was PBMCs from blood, taken about 20 months after vaccination. The receptors come from a man aged 45 to 75 who received an inactivated influenza vaccine.

This clonotype was recorded at least ten times. The chain recombines TRBV24-1 with TRBJ1-5, with D possibly TRBD1 on 5 matching bases. Germline V gene sequence: CDR1 KGHDR, CDR2 SFDVKD. V was clipped by 4 bases and J by 4 bases, with 10 bases between them. CDR3 length equals 14 residues. The CDR3 DNA sequence: TGTGCCACCAGTGACCTAAACAGGAATCAGCCCCAGCATTTT. Translating it yields CATSDLNRNQPQHF.

This clonotype was observed many times. J is TRBJ1-2 and V is TRBV2, with 9 bases lining up with TRBD1. The CDR3 is 13 amino acids. The V gene end was trimmed by 6 bases and the J gene end by 13 bases; junction bases not matched to a gene: 12. Germline V lookup: CDR1 SNHLY, CDR2 FYNNEI. The chain's CDR3 is CASRTGWDRALTF. Written as DNA, the CDR3 is TGTGCCAGCAGGACCGGGTGGGACAGGGCGCTCACCTTC.

The chain couples TRBV6-2 or TRBV6-3 to TRBJ1-1, with TRBD1 as a possible D gene (6 bases). Germline values: CDR1 MNHEY, CDR2 SVGEGT. This CDR3 has 16 residues. V lost 7 bases, J lost 10 bases, and 28 bases lay in between. In DNA, the CDR3 is TGTGCCAGCAATACTCGGGGTCGAGGGACACCCGGACGAGCTTTCTTT. Protein product: CASNTRGRGTPGRAFF.

This clonotype came up a few times. V and J are TRBV4-2 and TRBJ2-7, with 11 bases that match TRBD2. The CDR3 consists of 16 residues. Germline trimming cut 3 bases from V and 0 bases from J; bases unmatched to any gene: 4. Per the germline V gene, CDR1 is LGHNA and CDR2 is YNFKEQ. CDR3 amino acids: CASSHLAGGSSYEQYF. CDR3 bases: TGTGCCAGCAGCCACCTAGCGGGGGGAAGCTCCTACGAGCAGTACTTC.

The V call is TRBV7-2, the J call TRBJ1-2, with 7 bases identical to TRBD1. The CDR3 consists of 14 residues. CDR1 is SGHTA, CDR2 FQGNSA, per germline. Losses at the gene ends were 6 bases for V and 0 bases for J; bases not matched to a gene: 4. CDR3 nucleotide sequence: TGTGCCAGCAGGTCAGGGGGTTCTAACTATGGCTACACCTTC. Translating it yields CASRSGGSNYGYTF.

This clonotype has a handful of counts. This chain uses TRBV20-1 with TRBJ1-4, with no clear D. In germline, CDR1 is DFQATT, CDR2 SNEGSKA (reference sequence). Trimming took off 3 bases at V and 0 bases at J, with 5 bases between the two ends. The CDR3 runs 13 residues. CDR3 in DNA: TGCAGTGCTAGTCTGGCAACTAATGAAAAACTGTTTTTT. It translates to CSASLATNEKLFF.

The chain combines TRBV6-2 or TRBV6-3 with TRBJ1-5, with TRBD1 identical over 8 bases. The trim removed 6 bases at V and 6 bases at J, leaving 7 bases unmatched. The CDR3 is 14 residues long. Germline assignment: CDR1 MNHEY and CDR2 SVGEGT. The DNA for the CDR3 is TGTGCCAGCAGAGGACAGGGTCGGACTCAGCCCCAGCATTTT. Amino acid sequence: CASRGQGRTQPQHF.

The J gene is TRBJ1-1, the V gene TRBV20-1; 7 positions match TRBD1. The CDR3 totals 16 residues. Per the germline V gene, CDR1 is DFQATT and CDR2 is SNEGSKA (reference sequence). Trimming took 0 bases from V and 1 from J; bases not matched to a gene: 8. The CDR3: CSARDGSQGRNTEAFF. In DNA, the CDR3 is TGCAGTGCTAGAGATGGCTCACAGGGGCGGAACACTGAAGCTTTCTTT.

This clonotype was seen a few times. The chain combines TRBV5-1 with TRBJ1-5, with 8 nucleotides matching TRBD1. The CDR3 length is 14 residues. V trimming: 0 bases; J trimming: 7 bases; junction bases outside the gene matches: 3. Germline-derived CDR1 and CDR2 are SGHRS and YFSETQ. Here the CDR3 reads CASSLEGQGQPQHF. CDR3 nucleotide sequence: TGCGCCAGCAGCTTGGAAGGACAGGGACAGCCCCAGCATTTT.

This clonotype was detected only a few times. The V gene is TRBV5-1, the J gene TRBJ2-1; D uncertain. In germline, CDR1 is SGHRS, CDR2 YFSETQ. CDR3 length: 14 residues. V dropped 0 bases and J dropped 8 bases, with 12 bases sitting between them. CDR3 residues: CASSLVRVRDEQFF. CDR3 in DNA: TGCGCCAGCAGCTTGGTTCGGGTTAGGGATGAGCAGTTCTTC.

This clonotype was found a few times. The CDR3 is CASSTSLNRVHGYTF. CDR3 nucleotides: TGTGCCAGCTCAACCTCACTTAACAGGGTCCACGGCTACACCTTC. The chain couples TRBV18 to TRBJ1-2; D possibly corresponds to TRBD1 (6 bases). This CDR3 has 15 amino acids. The V end was cut by 5 bases, the J end by 8 bases, with 21 bases between. Germline V gene data show CDR1 as KGHSH and CDR2 as LQKENI.

The chain carries TRBV4-2 and TRBJ2-5, with 9 bases identical to TRBD2. In germline, CDR1 is LGHNA, CDR2 YNFKEQ. The CDR3 covers 20 residues. Trimming at V came to 1 base and at J to 5 bases, leaving 20 bases not matched to a gene. Here the CDR3 DNA reads TGTGCCAGCAGCCAAGCGAGCGGACTAGGGCGCGGGAGGGCCGGGGAGACCCAGTACTTC. Residues: CASSQASGLGRGRAGETQYF.

The chain joins TRBV6-2 or TRBV6-3 to TRBJ2-1; possibly TRBD2 for D (5 bases). This CDR3 spans 18 amino acids. Between the trimmed V and J ends, which lost 5 bases and 0 bases, there was a span of 20 bases. Per germline, CDR1 MNHEY and CDR2 SVGEGT. CDR3 sequence: CASSTFQPRGTSYNEQFF. In DNA, the CDR3 is TGTGCCAGCAGTACCTTCCAACCTCGGGGTACCTCCTACAATGAGCAGTTCTTC.

This clonotype was counted many times. The rearrangement joins TRBV12-3 or TRBV12-4 to TRBJ2-7; TRBD1 agrees at 7 bases. J lost 4 bases, V lost 6 bases, and 3 bases had no gene match. The length of the CDR3 is 12 residues. The CDR3 DNA sequence: TGTGCCAGCAGCCCGGGACAGTACGAGCAGTACTTC. As protein: CASSPGQYEQYF.